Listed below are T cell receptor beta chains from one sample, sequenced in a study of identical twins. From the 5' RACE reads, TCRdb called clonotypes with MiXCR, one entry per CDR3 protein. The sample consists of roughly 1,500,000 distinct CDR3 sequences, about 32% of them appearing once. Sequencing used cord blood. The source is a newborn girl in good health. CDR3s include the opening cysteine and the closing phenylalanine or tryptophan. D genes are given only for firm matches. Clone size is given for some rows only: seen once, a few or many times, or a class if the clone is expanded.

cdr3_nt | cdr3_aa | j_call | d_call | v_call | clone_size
TGCAGTGCAGAACAGGGGGCTGGGGGCTACACCTTC | CSAEQGAGGYTF | TRBJ1-2 | TRBD1 | TRBV20-1 | few
TGTGCCAGCAGTTACGCGGGGCGCAACACCGGGGAGCTGTTTTTT | CASSYAGRNTGELFF | TRBJ2-2 | . | TRBV6-2/TRBV6-3 | .
TGTGCCAGCGGAACTCGGAGTGACTACGAGCAGTACTTC | CASGTRSDYEQYF | TRBJ2-7 | . | TRBV5-4 | few
TGCAGTGCTAGTTGGACAGGAGGCAATGAGCAGTTCTTC | CSASWTGGNEQFF | TRBJ2-1 | TRBD1 | TRBV20-1 | .
TGTGCCAGCAGCGAGGACAGGGCAGATCAGCCCCAGCATTTT | CASSEDRADQPQHF | TRBJ1-5 | TRBD1 | TRBV27 | few
TGCGCCAGCAGCCAGTTGGGTTTGGGGGCTGAGCAGTTCTTC | CASSQLGLGAEQFF | TRBJ2-1 | . | TRBV4-1 | few
TGCAGTGCTAGCCCTTATGGCTACACCTTC | CSASPYGYTF | TRBJ1-2 | . | TRBV20-1 | .
TGTGCCAGCTCACCAGGCGGAGGGAGTGTCGGGGAGCTGTTTTTT | CASSPGGGSVGELFF | TRBJ2-2 | . | TRBV18 | .
TGCGCCAGCAGCTTGGTTGGACTAGCGGGAGAGGATGAGCAGTACTTC | CASSLVGLAGEDEQYF | TRBJ2-7 | TRBD2 | TRBV7-2 | .
TGTGCCAGCAGTTCTCAAGGACTAGCGGGTCGCCAAGAGACCCAGTACTTC | CASSSQGLAGRQETQYF | TRBJ2-5 | TRBD2 | TRBV6-2/TRBV6-3 | .
TGTGCCCCCAGGGTTGTTGAAGCTTTCTTT | CAPRVVEAFF | TRBJ1-1 | . | TRBV24-1 | .
TGTGCCATCCGGGAGCTGGACGGCAATGAGCAGTTCTTC | CAIRELDGNEQFF | TRBJ2-1 | . | TRBV28 | .
TGTGCCAGCGGTTACGGGACAGGGCTTAACTATGGCTACACCTTC | CASGYGTGLNYGYTF | TRBJ1-2 | TRBD1 | TRBV6-6 | .
TGTGCCAGCAGCCAAGAACGGATTTCCTACGAGCAGTACTTC | CASSQERISYEQYF | TRBJ2-7 | . | TRBV3-1 | .
TGCAGCGTGACGAGCCTCGGGCGTTATGGCTACACCTTC | CSVTSLGRYGYTF | TRBJ1-2 | . | TRBV29-1 | few
TGTGCCAGCAGCCTTGGTTGGGCGGGGGGTCGCACAGATACGCAGTATTTT | CASSLGWAGGRTDTQYF | TRBJ2-3 | TRBD2 | TRBV27 | .
TGTGCCAGCAGCTTAGTTCCCTCTCGACGGGCGCAGTATTTT | CASSLVPSRRAQYF | TRBJ2-3 | . | TRBV7-2 | few
TGCGCCAGCAGCTTGGAGACGGGAGAAAAACTGTTTTTT | CASSLETGEKLFF | TRBJ1-4 | . | TRBV5-1 | few
TGTGCCAGCAGCCATTCGCCGGGTACCGGGGAGCTGTTTTTT | CASSHSPGTGELFF | TRBJ2-2 | . | TRBV3-1 | .
TGTGCCAGCAGCCAAGGGGGAAATACGCAGTATTTT | CASSQGGNTQYF | TRBJ2-3 | . | TRBV3-1 | many